These 7 T cell receptor beta chains originate from one sample sequenced in a study of PD-1 blockade in mismatch repair-deficient tumors. Method: immunoSEQ multiplex PCR; TCRdb's copy keeps in-frame clones and lacks some. Among 75,000 to 80,000 clones, more than 80% were seen once, and the ten largest hold roughly 6%. The input for sequencing was peripheral blood, taken 44 weeks after starting pembrolizumab. The source is an adult with mismatch repair-deficient cancer.

The chain is built from TRBV2 and TRBJ2-7; D perhaps matches TRBD2 (6 bases). The CDR3 is made up of 14 amino acids. Per the germline V gene, CDR1 is SNHLY and CDR2 is FYNNEI. V was cut by 5 bases and J by 6 bases, with 17 bases left in between. The CDR3 sequence is CASSRERRGGEQYF. The CDR3 coding sequence is TGTGCCAGCAGTCGGGAAAGGAGGGGAGGCGAGCAGTACTTC.

The genes are TRBV4-2 and TRBJ2-3, with TRBD2 identical over 8 bases. V dropped 2 bases and J dropped 2; count of bases not matched to a gene: 6. CDR3 size: 16 residues. CDR1 and CDR2 from the germline V gene are LGHNA and YNFKEQ. The CDR3 coding sequence is TGTGCCAGCAGCCAACAGTCTAGCGGGTCCACAGATACGCAGTATTTT. Amino acid sequence: CASSQQSSGSTDTQYF.

CDR3 bases: TGTGCCAGCAGCCGGCAGGGAGCTAACTATGGCTACACCTTC. It specifies CASSRQGANYGYTF. The chain carries TRBV7-8 and TRBJ1-2, with a tentative D call TRBD1 (5 bases). The CDR3 totals 14 residues. Germline V gives CDR1 SGHVS, CDR2 FQNEAQ. V dropped 5 bases and J dropped 0 bases, with 10 bases sitting between them.

V gene TRBV7-9 combines with J gene TRBJ1-2; D is possibly TRBD1 (6 bases). The CDR3 covers 14 residues. Germline CDR1 and CDR2: SEHNR and FQNEAQ (reference sequence). Trimming took off 3 bases at V and 1 base at J, with 9 bases between the two ends. CDR3 sequence: CASSLTGVNYGYTF. The CDR3 nucleotides are TGTGCCAGCAGCTTGACAGGTGTTAACTATGGCTACACCTTC.

This clone was observed a handful of times. J is TRBJ1-4 and V is TRBV7-9, with 9 nucleotides matching TRBD1. The CDR3 length is 15 residues. After removal of 6 bases from V and 7 bases from J, the junction contained 9 bases not matched to a gene. CDR1 and CDR2 (germline): SEHNR, FQNEAQ (reference sequence). CDR3 DNA sequence: TGTGCCAGCAGTTCATCGGGACAGGGAAGTGAAAAACTGTTTTTT. Its translation is CASSSSGQGSEKLFF.

This clone is deemed medium-sized (0.01 to 0.1%). V gene TRBV2 combines with J gene TRBJ2-1; 15 bases are shared with TRBD2. Germline values: CDR1 SNHLY, CDR2 FYNNEI. After removal of 9 bases from V and 1 base from J, the junction contained 10 bases not matched to a gene. CDR3 length: 18 residues. CDR3 nucleotides: TGTGCCAGGGCACCGGGACTAGCGGGAGGTTATTCCTACAATGAGCAGTTCTTC. It yields the protein CARAPGLAGGYSYNEQFF.

This clone was seen a few times. The J gene is TRBJ2-2, the V gene TRBV29-1; 10 bases align to TRBD2. Germline V gives CDR1 SQVTM, CDR2 ANQGSEA. The CDR3 totals 16 residues. V lost 0 bases and J lost 7; bases outside the gene matches: 8. In DNA form, the CDR3 reads TGCAGCGTTGAAGATGGGTCTAGCGGGAGAATCGGGGAGCTGTTTTTT. This translates into CSVEDGSSGRIGELFF.